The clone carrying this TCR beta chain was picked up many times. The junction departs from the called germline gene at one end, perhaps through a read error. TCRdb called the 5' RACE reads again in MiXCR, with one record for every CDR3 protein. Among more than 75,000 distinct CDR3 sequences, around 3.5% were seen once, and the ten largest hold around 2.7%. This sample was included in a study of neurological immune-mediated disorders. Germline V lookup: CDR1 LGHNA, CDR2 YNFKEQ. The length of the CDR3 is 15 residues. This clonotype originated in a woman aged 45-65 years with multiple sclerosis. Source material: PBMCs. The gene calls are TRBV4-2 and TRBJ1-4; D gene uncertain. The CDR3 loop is CASTQEGRTNEKLFF. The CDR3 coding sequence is TGTGCCAGCACCCAAGAAGGAAGGACTAATGAAAAACTGTTTTTT.